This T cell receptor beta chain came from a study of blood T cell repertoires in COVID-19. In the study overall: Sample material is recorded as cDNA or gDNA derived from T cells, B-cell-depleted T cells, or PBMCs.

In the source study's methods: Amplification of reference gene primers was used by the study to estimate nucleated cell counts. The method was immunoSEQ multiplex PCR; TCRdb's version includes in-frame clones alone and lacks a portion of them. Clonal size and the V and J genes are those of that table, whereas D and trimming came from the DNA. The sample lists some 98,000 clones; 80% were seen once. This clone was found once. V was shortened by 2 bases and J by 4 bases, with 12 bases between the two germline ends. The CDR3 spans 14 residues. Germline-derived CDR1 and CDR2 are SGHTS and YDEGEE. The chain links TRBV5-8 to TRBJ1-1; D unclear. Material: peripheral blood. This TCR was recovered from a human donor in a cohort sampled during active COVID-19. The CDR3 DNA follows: TGTGCCAGCAGCTTTAGAGTCCGCTTCACTGAAGCTTTCTTT. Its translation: CASSFRVRFTEAFF.